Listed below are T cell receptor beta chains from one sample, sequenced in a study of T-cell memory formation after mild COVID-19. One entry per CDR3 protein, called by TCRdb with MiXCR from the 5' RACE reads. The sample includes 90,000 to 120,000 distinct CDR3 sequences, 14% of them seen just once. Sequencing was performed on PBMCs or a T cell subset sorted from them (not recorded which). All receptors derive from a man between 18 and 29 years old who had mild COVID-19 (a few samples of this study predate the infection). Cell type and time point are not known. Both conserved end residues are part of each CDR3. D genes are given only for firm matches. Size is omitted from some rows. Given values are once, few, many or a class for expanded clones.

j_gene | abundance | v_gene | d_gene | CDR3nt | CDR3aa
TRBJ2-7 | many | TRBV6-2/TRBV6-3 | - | TGTGCCAGCAGCCCGACAGGTGAAGCCGACGAGCAGTACTTC | CASSPTGEADEQYF
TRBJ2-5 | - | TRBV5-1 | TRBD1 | TGCGCCAGCAGCACCGGACAGGGGGCGGGTGTACAAGAGACCCAGTACTTC | CASSTGQGAGVQETQYF
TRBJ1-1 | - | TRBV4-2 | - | TGTGCCAGCAGCCAAGATGGAGGGACGGAGAAAGCTTTCTTT | CASSQDGGTEKAFF
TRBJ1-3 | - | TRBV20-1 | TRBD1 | TGCAGTGCTAGGGAGGACAGGGCTGGAAACACCATATATTTT | CSAREDRAGNTIYF
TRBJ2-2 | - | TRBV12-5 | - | TGTGCTAGTGGTCTCTACTCGGGAGCGAGCGGGGAGCTGTTTTTT | CASGLYSGASGELFF
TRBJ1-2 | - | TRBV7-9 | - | TGTGCCAGCAGCCTACCGGGACCGGGGTTTTTTGGTGGCTACACCTTC | CASSLPGPGFFGGYTF
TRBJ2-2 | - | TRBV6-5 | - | TGTGCCAGCAGTAAACAGGGTACCGGGGAGCTGTTTTTT | CASSKQGTGELFF
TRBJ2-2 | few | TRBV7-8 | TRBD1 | TGTGCCAGCAGCCCGTACCCCGGGACAGAACCACGTTCGAACACCGGGGAGCTGTTTTTT | CASSPYPGTEPRSNTGELFF
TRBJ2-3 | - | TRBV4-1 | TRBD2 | TGCGCCAGCGGACAGACTAGCGGGGTAGGAGATACGCAGTATTTT | CASGQTSGVGDTQYF
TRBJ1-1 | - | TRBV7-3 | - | TGTGCCAGCAGCTTAAAAGGGGTTCGAACTGAAGCTTTCTTT | CASSLKGVRTEAFF
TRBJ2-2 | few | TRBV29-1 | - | TGCAGCGTAATCGGGGACGCCACCGGGGAGCTGTTTTTT | CSVIGDATGELFF
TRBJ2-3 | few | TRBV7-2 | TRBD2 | TGTGCCAGCAGCTCGGGGGGTGGTACAGATACGCAGTATTTT | CASSSGGGTDTQYF
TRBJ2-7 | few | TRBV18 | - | TGTGCCAGCTCAGCCAAGGGGAGCTCCTACGAGCAGTACTTC | CASSAKGSSYEQYF
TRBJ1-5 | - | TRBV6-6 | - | TGTGCCAGCAGAGGCTTCAATCAGCCCCAGCATTTT | CASRGFNQPQHF
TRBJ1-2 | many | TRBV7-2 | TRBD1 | TGTGCCAGCAGCCCAGCCGGGACAGGGAAGAGGTATGGCTACACCTTC | CASSPAGTGKRYGYTF
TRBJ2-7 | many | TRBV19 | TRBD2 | TGTGCCAGTAGAGGACTAGCGGGATCCTACGAGCAGTACTTC | CASRGLAGSYEQYF
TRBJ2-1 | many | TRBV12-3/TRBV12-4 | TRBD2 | TGTGCCAGCAGTTCCAGCGGGGGGGCTAGCCATGAGCAGTTCTTC | CASSSSGGASHEQFF
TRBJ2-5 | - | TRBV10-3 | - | TGTGCCATCAGTGACGGCGGACAAGAGACCCAGTACTTC | CAISDGGQETQYF
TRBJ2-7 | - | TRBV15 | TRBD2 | TGTGCCACCAGCAGAGAACCTAGCGGGGACTACGAGCAGTACTTC | CATSREPSGDYEQYF
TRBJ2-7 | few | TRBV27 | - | TGTGCCAGCAGTTCGGGCGTAAACTACGAGCAGTACTTC | CASSSGVNYEQYF
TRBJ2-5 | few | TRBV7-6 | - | TGTGCCAGCAGCTTGGGTGGTGGGCAAACGGAGACCCAGTACTTC | CASSLGGGQTETQYF
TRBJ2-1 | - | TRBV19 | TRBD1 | TGTGCCAGTAGTATCTACAGGGGCTACAATGAGCAGTTCTTC | CASSIYRGYNEQFF
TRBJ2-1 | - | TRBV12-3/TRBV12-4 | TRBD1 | TGTGCCAGCAGTTTAGTCCGGACAGGGGGTCGAGGGGAGTTCTTC | CASSLVRTGGRGEFF
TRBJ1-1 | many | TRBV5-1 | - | TGCGCCAGCAGCTTCAGGACGGGGAACACTGAAGCTTTCTTT | CASSFRTGNTEAFF
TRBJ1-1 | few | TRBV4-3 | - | TGCGCCAGCAGCCACTCCCCGACGGGGGAATTGAACACTGAAGCTTTCTTT | CASSHSPTGELNTEAFF
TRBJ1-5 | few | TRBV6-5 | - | TGTGCCAGCGGGTCGGGAAATCAGCCCCAGCATTTT | CASGSGNQPQHF
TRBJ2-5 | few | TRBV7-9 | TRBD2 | TGTGCCAGCAGCCCTCCTAGCGGGGGGTTCCAAGAGACCCAGTACTTC | CASSPPSGGFQETQYF
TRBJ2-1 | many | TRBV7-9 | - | TGTGCCAGCAGCCCCCGACTGGGTTTGGGAGAGCAGTTCTTC | CASSPRLGLGEQFF
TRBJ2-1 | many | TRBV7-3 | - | TGTGCCAGCAGCTCAGACTGTAATTTAACCTACAATGAGCAGTTCTTC | CASSSDCNLTYNEQFF
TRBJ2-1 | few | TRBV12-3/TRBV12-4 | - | TGTGCCAGCAGTCCTTTGGGCAATGAGCAGTTCTTC | CASSPLGNEQFF
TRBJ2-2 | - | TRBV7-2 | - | TGTGCCAGCAGCTTACCGCGATTTAACACCGGGGAGCTGTTTTTT | CASSLPRFNTGELFF
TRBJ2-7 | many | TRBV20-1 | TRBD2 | TGCAGTGCTAGAGACCCAACCGGGAGGTCCTACGAGCAGTACTTC | CSARDPTGRSYEQYF
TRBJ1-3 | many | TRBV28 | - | TGTGCCAGCAGTTTATCCGGTGGAAACACCATATATTTT | CASSLSGGNTIYF
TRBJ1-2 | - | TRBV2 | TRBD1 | TGTGCCAGCAGTGATGGCGGGACAGGGGGTGCATCTAACTATGGCTACACCTTC | CASSDGGTGGASNYGYTF
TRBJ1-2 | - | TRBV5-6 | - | TGTGCCAGCAGCTTGCTGGCGGGCGGGGAGGCGGATGGCTACACCTTC | CASSLLAGGEADGYTF
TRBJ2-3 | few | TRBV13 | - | TGTGCCAGCAGCTCCGCGGAGGGAACAGATACGCAGTATTTT | CASSSAEGTDTQYF
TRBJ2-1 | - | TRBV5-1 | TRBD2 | TGCGCCAGCAGACCTTCGGTGGTAGCGGGGGGCAGCTCCTACAATGAGCAGTTCTTC | CASRPSVVAGGSSYNEQFF
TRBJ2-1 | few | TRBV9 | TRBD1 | TGTGCCAGCAGCCAAACGCTAGGGACAGGGGTATATGAGCAGTTCTTC | CASSQTLGTGVYEQFF
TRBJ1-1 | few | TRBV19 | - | TGTGCCAGTGGGTATGGGGCCACTGAAGCTTTCTTT | CASGYGATEAFF
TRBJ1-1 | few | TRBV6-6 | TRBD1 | TGTGCCAGCAGTACCAGGGACAGATACTATGAAGCTTTCTTT | CASSTRDRYYEAFF
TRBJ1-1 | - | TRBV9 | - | TGTGCCAGCAGCGTAGCAGGGGCTACCACTGAAGCTTTCTTT | CASSVAGATTEAFF
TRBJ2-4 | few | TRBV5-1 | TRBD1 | TGCGCCAGCAGCTTGGGGCCGACAGGGGAAATGGGGCCGTTGGGAGACATTCAGTACTTC | CASSLGPTGEMGPLGDIQYF
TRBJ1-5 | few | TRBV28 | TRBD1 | TGTGCCAGCAGACGGACAGGGGGATCCTTTTATAGCAATCAGCCCCAGCATTTT | CASRRTGGSFYSNQPQHF
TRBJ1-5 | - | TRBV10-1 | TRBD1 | TGCGCCAGCCGGACAGGGCGGAATCAGCCCCAGCATTTT | CASRTGRNQPQHF
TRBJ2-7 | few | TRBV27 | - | TGTGCCAGCAGATATGGAGGGGCGTCCTACGAGCAGTACTTC | CASRYGGASYEQYF
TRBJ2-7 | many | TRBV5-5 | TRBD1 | TGTGCCAGCAGCTTGGCCGGGACAGCCTCCTACGAGCAGTACTTC | CASSLAGTASYEQYF
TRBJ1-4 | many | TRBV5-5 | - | TGTGCCAGCAGCTTGGCTCCAGGCAGGGGTGATGAAAAACTGTTTTTT | CASSLAPGRGDEKLFF
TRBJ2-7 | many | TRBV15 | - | TGTGCCACCAGCAGAGATGGAGGGGACACCTACGAGCAGTACTTC | CATSRDGGDTYEQYF